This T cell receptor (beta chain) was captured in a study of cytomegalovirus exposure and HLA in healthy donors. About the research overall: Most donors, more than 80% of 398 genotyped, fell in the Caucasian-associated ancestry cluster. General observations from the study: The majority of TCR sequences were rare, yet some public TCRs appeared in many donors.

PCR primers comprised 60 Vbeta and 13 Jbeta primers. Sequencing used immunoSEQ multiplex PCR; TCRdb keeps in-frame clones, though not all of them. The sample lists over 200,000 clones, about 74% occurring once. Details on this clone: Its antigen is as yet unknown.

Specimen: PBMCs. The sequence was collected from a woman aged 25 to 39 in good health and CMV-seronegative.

The CDR3 region is CASSEVDNARYEQYF. For the CDR3, the DNA is TGTGCCAGCAGCGAAGTGGACAACGCACGCTACGAGCAGTACTTC. The rearrangement joins TRBV4-2 to TRBJ2-7; possible D gene TRBD1, 5 bases. Germline lookup yields CDR1 LGHNA and CDR2 YNFKEQ. V lost 5 bases, J lost 3 bases, and 17 bases lay in between. CDR3 size: 15 residues.